The 21 T cell receptor beta chains reported below all come from one sample, sequenced in a study of T cell repertoires in cytomegalovirus infection. MiXCR, run by TCRdb on the reads, gives a single entry per CDR3 protein. The table lists around 530,000 distinct CDR3 sequences, about 15% of them singletons. The material sequenced was CD8+ T cells from PBMCs. Source of these receptors: a human donor in good health (CMV status not recorded). Some clones in this sample may be carry-over from other donors' samples.

This clonotype was found many times. The chain carries TRBV6-2 or TRBV6-3 and TRBJ2-1, with 11 bases identical to TRBD2. There are 16 residues in the CDR3. CDR1 is MNHEY, CDR2 SVGEGT, per germline. The V segment lost 2 bases and the J segment 4 bases; nucleotides outside the gene matches: 4. The CDR3 loop reads CASSYTSSGGYNEQFF. The DNA for the CDR3 is TGTGCCAGCAGTTACACCTCTAGCGGGGGGTACAATGAGCAGTTCTTC.

Turning to this clonotype: The germline gene is not matched at one end of the junction; a read error may be the cause. The rearrangement joins TRBV5-1 to TRBJ1-5; weak D call: TRBD1 (5 bases). Germline V gene sequence: CDR1 SGHRS, CDR2 YFSETQ. CDR3 size: 15 residues. The CDR3 DNA follows: TGCGCCGGCAGCTTGGGGGGGGGTAGCAATCAGCCCCAGCATTTT. Translating it yields CAGSLGGGSNQPQHF.

V usage is TRBV29-1 and J usage is TRBJ1-3; 9 nucleotides align to TRBD1. The CDR3 totals 14 residues. Germline V gene sequence: CDR1 SQVTM, CDR2 ANQGSEA. J gave up 4 bases and V 6 bases, and 7 bases lay outside the gene matches. CDR3 sequence (DNA): TGCAGCGTCCTTACAGGGGGCGAAGGAAACACCATATATTTT. The encoded protein is CSVLTGGEGNTIYF.

The sample holds many counts of this clonotype. The V and J genes are TRBV4-1 and TRBJ1-1, with D perhaps TRBD1 (5 bases). Germline V gene lookup returns CDR1 MGHRA and CDR2 YSYEKL. V lost 8 bases and J 8 bases, leaving 24 bases between the germline ends. The length of the CDR3 is 15 residues. CDR3 loop: CASSRMGGNSREAFF. CDR3 DNA sequence: TGCGCCAGCTCCCGTATGGGGGGAAACTCTCGGGAAGCTTTCTTT.

This chain links TRBV18 with TRBJ1-6; the D is unclear. Germline V CDR1 and CDR2: KGHSH, LQKENI. CDR3 size: 14 residues. Trimming pared 2 bases from V and 0 bases from J, leaving 2 bases between. This CDR3 reads CASSPSSYNSPLHF. DNA for the CDR3: TGTGCCAGCTCACCAAGCTCCTATAATTCACCCCTCCACTTT.

This clonotype occurred many times. The DNA is left out, because the CDR3 cannot be placed on it with certainty; the CDR3 is given as TCRdb lists it. The chain is built from TRBV11-2 and TRBJ1-2; the table calls TRBD1, which could not be checked here. Per the germline V gene, CDR1 is SGHAT and CDR2 is FQNNGV. The CDR3 length is 12 residues, termini included. CDR3: CASSFGQGGYTF.

This clonotype was recorded many times. The genes are TRBV10-3 and TRBJ2-2; TRBD2 agrees at 7 bases. The CDR3 consists of 13 residues. Germline V gene sequence: CDR1 ENHRY, CDR2 SYGVKD. J lost 3 bases, V lost 8 bases, and 3 bases had no gene match. The CDR3 DNA is TGTGCCATCGGGGGGGGAGACACCGGGGAGCTGTTTTTT. It codes for CAIGGGDTGELFF.

This clonotype was seen at least ten times. The V and J genes are TRBV7-8 and TRBJ2-5; no reliable D call. The CDR3 extends over 13 amino acids. Deletions cut 2 bases from V and 5 bases from J, with 9 bases between. CDR1 and CDR2 (germline): SGHVS, FQNEAQ. This CDR3 reads CASSLTPLETQYF. CDR3 in DNA: TGTGCCAGCAGCTTAACCCCCCTGGAGACCCAGTACTTC.

This clonotype was recorded many times. This sequence joins TRBV12-5 and TRBJ1-1; D unclear. The CDR3 has 13 residues. Per germline, CDR1 LGHNT and CDR2 FRNRAP. V lost 7 bases and J 1 base, leaving 10 bases between the germline ends. In DNA, the CDR3 is TGTGCTAGTGCTCGCTGGGGGAACACTGAAGCTTTCTTT. Residues: CASARWGNTEAFF.

Many counts were recorded for this clonotype. The V gene is TRBV29-1, the J gene TRBJ1-1; D gene ambiguous. This CDR3 region has 14 residues. V gave up 0 bases and J gave up 1 base, with 9 bases separating them. Per the germline V gene, CDR1 is SQVTM and CDR2 is ANQGSEA. The CDR3 protein is CSVEDQKGNTEAFF. The DNA for the CDR3 is TGCAGCGTTGAAGATCAAAAGGGGAACACTGAAGCTTTCTTT.

In this sample, this clonotype turned up a few times. The V and J genes are TRBV12-3 or TRBV12-4 and TRBJ2-7; 7 bases map to TRBD1. The CDR3 length is 14 residues. Trimming at V came to 1 base and at J to 4 bases, leaving 4 bases not matched to a gene. The chain's CDR3 is CASSLGQGEYEQYF. CDR3 DNA sequence: TGTGCCAGCAGTTTAGGGCAGGGGGAGTACGAGCAGTACTTC.

This clonotype has a count of ten or more. The chain employs TRBV28 and TRBJ2-3; possible D gene TRBD2, 6 bases. Germline V CDR1 and CDR2: MDHEN, SYDVKM. The CDR3 runs to 15 residues. V lost 6 bases, J lost 0 bases, and 13 bases lay in between. The CDR3 here is CASSQGDSSTDTQYF. As DNA, the CDR3 is TGTGCCAGCAGCCAAGGGGACTCAAGCACAGATACGCAGTATTTT. The whole variable domain, filled in from reference TRBV28 and TRBJ2-3, reads DVKVTQSSRYLVKRTGEKVFLECVQDMDHENMFWYRQDPGLGLRLIYFSYDVKMKEKGDIPEGYSVSREKKERFSLILESASTNQTSMYLCASSQGDSSTDTQYFGPGTRLTVL.

This clonotype came up many times. The V call is TRBV27, the J call TRBJ1-1; D remains ambiguous. The CDR3 covers 13 residues. Germline V lookup: CDR1 MNHEY, CDR2 SMNVEV (reference sequence). Trimming cost V 3 bases and J 3 bases, with 8 bases left between them. The chain's CDR3 is CASSFAADTEAFF. The CDR3 nucleotides are TGTGCCAGCAGTTTCGCGGCAGACACTGAAGCTTTCTTT.

There are many counts of this clonotype. The CDR3 region has the DNA TGCGCCAGCAGCCCCCAGGCTAGCGTCTTGCTGTTCTTC. Encoded protein: CASSPQASVLLFF. V is TRBV4-1 and J is TRBJ2-1, with D tentatively TRBD2 (6 bases). The germline V gene encodes CDR1 MGHRA and CDR2 YSYEKL. Trimming took 4 bases from V and 15 from J, leaving 19 bases between them. This CDR3 is 13 amino acids long.

This chain joins TRBV27 and TRBJ1-5; D not certain. The CDR3 has 14 amino acids. The V gene lost 4 bases and the J gene lost 0 bases, with 7 bases spanning the gap. Germline V lookup: CDR1 MNHEY, CDR2 SMNVEV (reference sequence). Here the CDR3 DNA reads TGTGCCAGCAGTTCGGTTGTTAGCAATCAGCCCCAGCATTTT. It translates to CASSSVVSNQPQHF.

With regard to this clonotype: No conserved phenylalanine or tryptophan ends this CDR3, so it is likely a read error. This rearrangement joins TRBV27 to TRBJ2-7, with TRBD2 identical over 10 bases. The germline V gene encodes CDR1 MNHEY and CDR2 SMNVEV (reference sequence). Trimming at V came to 3 bases and at J to 3 bases, leaving 11 bases not matched to a gene. The CDR3 consists of 17 residues. The CDR3 protein is CASSLVASGGLIYEQYL. The DNA of the CDR3 is TGTGCCAGCAGTTTGGTGGCTAGCGGGGGCCTAATCTACGAGCAGTACTTA.

This clonotype was counted only a few times. V and J are TRBV7-9 and TRBJ2-3; 8 bases are shared with TRBD2. Germline CDR1 and CDR2: SEHNR and FQNEAQ (reference sequence). This CDR3 is built from 15 residues. The ends lost 5 bases at V and 2 bases at J; junction bases unmatched: 6. The CDR3 spells CASSPGLEYTDTQYF. CDR3 DNA: TGTGCCAGCAGCCCGGGACTAGAATACACAGATACGCAGTATTTT.

J is TRBJ2-3 and V is TRBV6-8, with 11 bases fitting TRBD1. The germline V gene encodes CDR1 MNHGY and CDR2 SAAAGT. With 4 bases clipped from V and 7 bases from J, the junction kept 13 bases outside the gene matches. The CDR3 is made up of 17 amino acids. The DNA for the CDR3 is TGTGCCAGCAGTTTCACTGGGGCGGACAGGGGGCTAAATACGCAGTATTTT. This sequence encodes CASSFTGADRGLNTQYF.

This clonotype was counted ten times or more. V is TRBV4-1 and J is TRBJ2-6; 10 nucleotides match TRBD1. Germline CDR1 reads MGHRA; CDR2 reads YSYEKL. The CDR3 covers 19 residues. After removal of 3 bases from V and 3 bases from J, the junction contained 11 bases not matched to a gene. CDR3 in amino acids: CASSQTGQGIFNGANVLTF. CDR3 DNA: TGCGCCAGCAGCCAGACGGGACAGGGGATTTTTAATGGGGCCAACGTCCTGACTTTC.

This rearrangement joins TRBV11-2 to TRBJ1-3, with no clear D. V was shortened by 3 bases and J by 3 bases, with 15 bases between the two germline ends. CDR3 length equals 16 residues. Germline V gives CDR1 SGHAT, CDR2 FQNNGV. CDR3: CASSFWERIGGNTIYF. The CDR3 DNA reads as TGTGCCAGCAGCTTTTGGGAGAGGATCGGTGGAAACACCATATATTTT.

The gene calls are TRBV6-5 and TRBJ2-1; TRBD1 is a possible D gene (5 bases). V gave up 4 bases and J gave up 3 bases, with 10 bases separating them. CDR3 size: 14 residues. The germline CDR1 and CDR2 sequences are MNHEY and SVGAGI. The CDR3 DNA reads TGTGCCAGCAGTTTGGGGCCCCACTACAATGAGCAGTTCTTC. The encoded protein is CASSLGPHYNEQFF.